One sample yielded the 20 T cell receptor beta chains listed below, sequenced in a study of T cell changes during pregnancy in multiple sclerosis. Using immunoSEQ multiplex PCR, the repertoire was profiled, and TCRdb retains in-frame clones only, with some absent. The sample holds more than 45,000 clones, roughly 85% seen once. Material: CD4+ T cells from peripheral blood mononuclear cells, obtained in the second trimester of pregnancy. Receptors were obtained from a female donor with multiple sclerosis, enrolled in a pregnancy study.

This clone is a singleton in its sample. The CDR3 spells CAISAGDLGEQYF. The CDR3 DNA is TGTGCCATCAGCGCGGGGGACCTTGGGGAGCAGTACTTC. J is TRBJ2-7 and V is TRBV10-3; 7 nucleotides match TRBD2. This CDR3 region has 13 residues. V shed 6 bases and J 7 bases; nucleotides not matched to a gene: 9. Germline assignment: CDR1 ENHRY and CDR2 SYGVKD.

The rearrangement uses TRBV2 and TRBJ2-7, with a possible D match to TRBD2 (5 bases). V lost 4 bases and J 0 bases, leaving 10 bases between the germline ends. The CDR3 has 14 amino acids. Per the germline V gene, CDR1 is SNHLY and CDR2 is FYNNEI. CDR3 in DNA: TGTGCCAGCAGTGGGCGAGGACTCTCCTACGAGCAGTACTTC. Residues: CASSGRGLSYEQYF.

The genes are TRBV19 and TRBJ2-1; 11 bases are shared with TRBD2. The CDR3 has 15 residues. Germline trimming cut 3 bases from V and 7 bases from J; bases unmatched to any gene: 5. The V gene's germline CDR1 is LNHDA and CDR2 SQIVND (reference sequence). CDR3 bases: TGTGCCAGTAGTATCGTCCGGACTAGCGGGAATGAGCAGTTCTTC. As protein: CASSIVRTSGNEQFF.

This clone was counted a few times. The chain combines TRBV9 with TRBJ1-1, with D hard to call. V lost 3 bases, J lost 2 bases, and 11 bases lay in between. Germline CDR1 and CDR2: SGDLS and YYNGEE. The CDR3 length is 14 residues. DNA for the CDR3: TGTGCCAGCAGCGCCTCGATGGGCAACACTGAAGCTTTCTTT. This gives the protein CASSASMGNTEAFF.

The V and J genes are TRBV5-5 and TRBJ1-1; TRBD1 agrees at 7 bases. With V trimmed by 3 bases and J by 4 bases, 12 bases remained unmatched. Germline CDR1 SGHKS, CDR2 YYEKEE (reference sequence). The CDR3 extends over 16 amino acids. The CDR3 here is CASSSIPDRAGTEAFF. Written as DNA, the CDR3 is TGTGCCAGCAGCTCCATTCCAGACAGGGCGGGCACTGAAGCTTTCTTT.

The chain couples TRBV10-2 to TRBJ2-1, with 11 bases lining up with TRBD2. The V segment lost 2 bases and the J segment 2 bases; nucleotides outside the gene matches: 8. The CDR3 loop spans 18 amino acids. Per the germline V gene, CDR1 is WSHSY and CDR2 is SAAADI. The CDR3 loop is CASSEKVAGGGTYNEQFF. CDR3 nucleotide sequence: TGCGCCAGCAGTGAGAAGGTAGCGGGAGGGGGGACCTACAATGAGCAGTTCTTC.

V is TRBV5-1 and J is TRBJ2-5; 7 bases are a match to TRBD2. The germline gives CDR1 SGHRS, CDR2 YFSETQ. J was trimmed by 5 bases and V by 1 base; bases with no gene match: 5. This CDR3 is 14 amino acids long. CDR3 bases: TGCGCCAGCAGCTTGAGCGGGGATAGGGAGACCCAGTACTTC. This gives the protein CASSLSGDRETQYF.

The genes are TRBV6-5 and TRBJ2-7, with TRBD1 matching 8 bases. CDR3 length equals 15 residues. Germline values: CDR1 MNHEY, CDR2 SVGAGI. With V trimmed by 7 bases and J by 2 bases, 10 bases remained unmatched. The CDR3 bases are TGTGCCAGCACCTCGGACAGGGCCCGTCCCTACGAGCAGTACTTC. Amino acids: CASTSDRARPYEQYF.

The J gene is TRBJ2-3, the V gene TRBV10-3; 7 positions match TRBD2. Germline-derived CDR1 and CDR2 are ENHRY and SYGVKD. Trimming removed 10 bases from V and 2 bases from J; junction bases left unmatched: 9. The CDR3 extends over 14 amino acids. The CDR3 DNA is TGTGCCAGCAGACTAGCCCTCAACACAGATACGCAGTATTTT. This gives the protein CASRLALNTDTQYF.

This sequence joins TRBV5-4 and TRBJ2-1; 7 nucleotides line up with TRBD2. The trim removed 2 bases at V and 2 bases at J, leaving 10 bases unmatched. Germline values: CDR1 SGHNT, CDR2 YYREEE (reference sequence). The CDR3 is 17 residues long. The CDR3 sequence: CASSLSGRAVTYNEQFF. In DNA form, the CDR3 reads TGTGCCAGCAGCTTATCGGGGAGGGCAGTAACCTACAATGAGCAGTTCTTC. Based on the CDR3 plus reference TRBV5-4 and TRBJ2-1, the full variable domain is ETGVTQSPTHLIKTRGQQVTLRCSSQSGHNTVSWYQQALGQGPQFIFQYYREEENGRGNFPPRFSGLQFPNYSSELNVNALELDDSALYLCASSLSGRAVTYNEQFFGPGTRLTVL.

The V and J genes are TRBV9 and TRBJ1-1; 9 bases map to TRBD1. CDR3 length: 15 residues. Germline values: CDR1 SGDLS, CDR2 YYNGEE. V was pared by 2 bases and J by 2 bases, with 4 bases of the junction left unmatched. The CDR3 coding sequence is TGTGCCAGCAGCGTGGTGGGACAGGGAAACACTGAAGCTTTCTTT. This sequence encodes CASSVVGQGNTEAFF.

The chain recombines TRBV29-1 with TRBJ2-6, with 7 bases matching TRBD1. The CDR3 loop spans 16 amino acids. V lost 6 bases to trimming and J lost 4 bases; unmatched junction nucleotides: 12. Germline CDR1 is SQVTM and CDR2 is ANQGSEA. CDR3 region: CSVGLKGAWGANVLTF. The CDR3 DNA follows: TGCAGCGTCGGCTTGAAGGGGGCGTGGGGGGCCAACGTCCTGACTTTC.

The gene calls are TRBV6-1 and TRBJ1-2, with TRBD1 identical over 8 bases. Trimming removed 7 bases from V and 5 bases from J; junction bases left unmatched: 6. Germline V gives CDR1 MNHNS, CDR2 SASEGT. The CDR3 sequence is 13 residues long. The CDR3 DNA reads TGTGCCAGCACTTCGGGACAGGCGTATGGCTACACCTTC. Translating it yields CASTSGQAYGYTF.

The chain combines TRBV2 with TRBJ2-3; 11 bases agree with TRBD2. Germline trimming cut 3 bases from V and 6 bases from J; bases unmatched to any gene: 8. This CDR3 comprises 16 residues. The germline gives CDR1 SNHLY, CDR2 FYNNEI. CDR3 coding DNA: TGTGCCAGCAGTGAGGCTCTAGCGGGAGGAGGGGATACGCAGTATTTT. Translated: CASSEALAGGGDTQYF. Combining the CDR3 with reference TRBV2 and TRBJ2-3 gives the whole variable domain EPEVTQTPSHQVTQMGQEVILRCVPISNHLYFYWYRQILGQKVEFLVSFYNNEISEKSEIFDDQFSVERPDGSNFTLKIRSTKLEDSAMYFCASSEALAGGGDTQYFGPGTRLTVL.

This rearrangement joins TRBV6-1 to TRBJ1-1, with 8 bases identical to TRBD1. Germline CDR1 and CDR2: MNHNS and SASEGT. With V trimmed by 2 bases and J by 10 bases, 6 bases remained unmatched. CDR3 length: 13 amino acids. CDR3 sequence reads: CASSEQGAMGAFF. In DNA form, the CDR3 reads TGTGCCAGCAGTGAACAGGGGGCGATGGGAGCTTTCTTT.

The chain combines TRBV27 with TRBJ2-5; 9 bases match TRBD2. Losses at the gene ends were 3 bases for V and 6 bases for J; bases not matched to a gene: 2. Germline values: CDR1 MNHEY, CDR2 SMNVEV (reference sequence). CDR3 size: 13 residues. In DNA, the CDR3 is TGTGCCAGCAGTTTTAGCGGGAGACAGACCCAGTACTTC. Protein: CASSFSGRQTQYF.

The rearrangement joins TRBV19 to TRBJ1-2; TRBD1 matches 7 bases. Germline V gene data show CDR1 as LNHDA and CDR2 as SQIVND (reference sequence). J gave up 2 bases and V 4 bases, and 4 bases lay outside the gene matches. This CDR3 spans 14 amino acids. The CDR3 is CASSTGTVNYGYTF. CDR3 nucleotide sequence: TGTGCCAGTAGTACCGGGACAGTAAACTATGGCTACACCTTC.

The chain employs TRBV2 and TRBJ1-2, with 7 bases aligning to TRBD1. V shed 11 bases and J 3 bases; nucleotides not matched to a gene: 12. Germline V gene lookup returns CDR1 SNHLY and CDR2 FYNNEI. The CDR3 covers 14 residues. In nucleotides, the CDR3 is TGTGCCGGACAACACCCCACAGGGGACTATGGCTACACCTTC. Its translation is CAGQHPTGDYGYTF. The entire variable domain, with the rest obtained from reference TRBV2 and TRBJ1-2, is as follows: EPEVTQTPSHQVTQMGQEVILRCVPISNHLYFYWYRQILGQKVEFLVSFYNNEISEKSEIFDDQFSVERPDGSNFTLKIRSTKLEDSAMYFCAGQHPTGDYGYTFGSGTRLTVV.

V is TRBV5-4 and J is TRBJ1-1, with D tentatively TRBD1 (6 bases). From germline, CDR1 is SGHNT and CDR2 YYREEE (reference sequence). There are 17 residues in the CDR3. The V gene lost 3 bases and the J gene lost 0 bases, with 18 bases spanning the gap. CDR3 sequence: CASSSHRDTPMNTEAFF. CDR3 bases: TGTGCCAGCAGCTCGCATCGGGACACCCCTATGAACACTGAAGCTTTCTTT.

The rearrangement links TRBV7-3 to TRBJ2-7, with 7 bases identical to TRBD1. V dropped 4 bases and J dropped 2; count of bases not matched to a gene: 8. Looked up from germline, CDR1 is SGHTA and CDR2 is FQGTGA. This CDR3 has 15 residues. CDR3 DNA: TGTGCCAGCAGCTCTGCAGGACAGGAAGCCTACGAGCAGTACTTC. This gives the protein CASSSAGQEAYEQYF.